The 5 T cell receptor beta chains in this list originate from one sample, sequenced in a study of regulatory T cells in long-lasting Graves disease. Arm-PCR of CDR3 regions and iRepertoire HTBI primers were used to build TCR beta libraries. TCRdb passed the multiplex PCR reads through MiXCR, listing each CDR3 protein once. This sample carries a few hundred thousand distinct CDR3 sequences, roughly 24% of them seen once, and the ten largest clones take 28%. Time point given: persistent/refractory GD, antithyroid drugs over 5 years with positive TRAb. RNA extracted from PBMCs served as the sequencing template. Source: peripheral blood mononuclear cells (PBMCs), taken when the disease was refractory, from a patient treated with antithyroid drugs. The receptors stem from a woman aged 40 to 49 with Graves disease.

Only a few counts were recorded for this clonotype. The chain has TRBV2 and TRBJ2-3, with 12 bases aligning to TRBD2. In germline, CDR1 is SNHLY, CDR2 FYNNEI. There are 16 residues in the CDR3. Germline trimming cut 7 bases from V and 4 bases from J; bases unmatched to any gene: 9. CDR3 in amino acids: CASTTSGSFLADTQYF. In DNA, the CDR3 is TGTGCCAGCACGACTAGCGGGAGTTTTCTAGCAGATACGCAGTATTTT. Full variable domain (remainder filled in from reference TRBV2 and TRBJ2-3): EPEVTQTPSHQVTQMGQEVILRCVPISNHLYFYWYRQILGQKVEFLVSFYNNEISEKSEIFDDQFSVERPDGSNFTLKIRSTKLEDSAMYFCASTTSGSFLADTQYFGPGTRLTVL.

This clonotype was counted many times. The V and J genes are TRBV7-8 and TRBJ2-5, with 8 bases lining up with TRBD1. The CDR3 runs 15 residues. The J segment lost 2 bases and the V segment lost 6 bases, leaving 8 bases of the junction unmatched. In germline, CDR1 is SGHVS, CDR2 FQNEAQ. The CDR3 nucleotides read TGTGCCAGCAGTTCGGACAGGGTGAGACAAGAGACCCAGTACTTC. Protein product: CASSSDRVRQETQYF.

The chain is built from TRBV19 and TRBJ2-7; either TRBD1 or TRBD2 may fit D (5 bases each). The CDR3 runs to 14 residues. The V gene's germline CDR1 is LNHDA and CDR2 SQIVND (reference sequence). V lost 7 bases and J lost 0, with 13 bases in between. The CDR3 region has the DNA TGTGCCAGTACCATCCGGGGCGGCTCCTACGAGCAGTACTTC. This encodes CASTIRGGSYEQYF. The full variable domain, completed using reference TRBV19 and TRBJ2-7, is DGGITQSPKYLFRKEGQNVTLSCEQNLNHDAMYWYRQDPGQGLRLIYYSQIVNDFQKGDIAEGYSVSREKKESFPLTVTSAQKNPTAFYLCASTIRGGSYEQYFGPGTRLTVT.

V gene TRBV7-2 combines with J gene TRBJ2-1; perhaps TRBD2 as D (6 bases). Trimming took off 5 bases at V and 5 bases at J, with 19 bases between the two ends. This CDR3 spans 16 amino acids. Looked up from germline, CDR1 is SGHTA and CDR2 is FQGNSA. The CDR3: CASSQAASGLHNEQFF. The CDR3 DNA is TGTGCCAGCAGCCAAGCCGCCAGCGGACTACACAATGAGCAGTTCTTC.

This clonotype was counted at least ten times. The rearrangement uses TRBV3-1 and TRBJ1-5; D may be TRBD1 (5 bases). Between the trimmed V and J ends, which lost 4 bases and 4 bases, there was a span of 11 bases. The V gene's germline CDR1 is LGHDT and CDR2 YNNKEL (reference sequence). The CDR3 has 14 residues. The CDR3 DNA reads TGTGCCAGCAGCCGGGACGCGGTGAATCAGCCCCAGCATTTT. Translating gives CASSRDAVNQPQHF.